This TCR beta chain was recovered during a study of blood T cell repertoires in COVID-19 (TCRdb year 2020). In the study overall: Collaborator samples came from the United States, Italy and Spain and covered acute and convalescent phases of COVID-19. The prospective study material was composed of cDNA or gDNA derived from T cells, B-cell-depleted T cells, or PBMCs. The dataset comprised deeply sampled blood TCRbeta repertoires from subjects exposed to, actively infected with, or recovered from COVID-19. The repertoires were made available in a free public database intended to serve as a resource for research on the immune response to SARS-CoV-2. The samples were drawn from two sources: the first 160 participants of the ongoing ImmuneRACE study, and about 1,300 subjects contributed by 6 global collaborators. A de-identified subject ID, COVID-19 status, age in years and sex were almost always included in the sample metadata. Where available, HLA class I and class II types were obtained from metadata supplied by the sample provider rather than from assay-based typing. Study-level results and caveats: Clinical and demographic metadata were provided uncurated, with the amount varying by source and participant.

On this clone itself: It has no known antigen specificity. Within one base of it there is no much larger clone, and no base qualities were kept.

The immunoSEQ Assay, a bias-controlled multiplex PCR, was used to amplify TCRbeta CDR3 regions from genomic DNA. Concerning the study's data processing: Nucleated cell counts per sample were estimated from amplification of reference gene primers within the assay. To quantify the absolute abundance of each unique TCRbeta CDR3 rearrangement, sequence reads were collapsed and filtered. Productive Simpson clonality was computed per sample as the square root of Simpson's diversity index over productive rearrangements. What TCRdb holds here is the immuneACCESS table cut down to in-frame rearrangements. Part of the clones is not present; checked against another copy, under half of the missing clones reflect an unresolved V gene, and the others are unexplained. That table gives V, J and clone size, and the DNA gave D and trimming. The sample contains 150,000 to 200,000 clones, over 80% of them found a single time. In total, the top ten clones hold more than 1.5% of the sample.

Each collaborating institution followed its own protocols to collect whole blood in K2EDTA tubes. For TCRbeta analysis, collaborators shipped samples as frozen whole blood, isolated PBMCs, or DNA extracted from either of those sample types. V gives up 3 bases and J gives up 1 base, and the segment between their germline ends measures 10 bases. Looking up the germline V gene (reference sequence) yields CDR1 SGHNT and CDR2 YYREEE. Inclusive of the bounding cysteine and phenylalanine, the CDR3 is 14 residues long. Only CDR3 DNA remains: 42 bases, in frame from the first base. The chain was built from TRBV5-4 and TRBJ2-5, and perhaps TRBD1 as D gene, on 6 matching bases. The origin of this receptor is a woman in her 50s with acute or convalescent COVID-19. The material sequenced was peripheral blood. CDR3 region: CASSSATGQETQYF. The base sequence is TGTGCCAGCAGCTCCGCGACAGGCCAAGAGACCCAGTACTTC.